A selection of T cell receptor beta chains follows, all from one sample in a study of blood T cell repertoires in COVID-19. Using immunoSEQ multiplex PCR, the repertoire was profiled, and TCRdb retains in-frame clones only, with some absent. The data hold about 130,000 clones, with about 90% observed a single time. Sequencing was performed on peripheral blood. The source is a woman aged 45-59 years who had recovered from COVID-19. Each CDR3 is given with its conserved first and last residue. D genes are given only for firm matches. Clone size is not always given. Where it is, it says once, few, many or a class for expanded clones.

j_call d_call clone_size v_call cdr3_nt cdr3_aa
TRBJ2-2 TRBD2 . TRBV7-7 TGTGCCAGCAGCCGAAGCGGGAGCGCCCGCACCGGGGAGCTGTTTTTT CASSRSGSARTGELFF
TRBJ2-7 . . TRBV6-5 TGTGCCAGCAGTTACTCGATAGGGGAAGCTCCCTACGAGCAGTACTTC CASSYSIGEAPYEQYF
TRBJ1-1 . few TRBV18 TGTGCCAGCTCACCAGGGGCCACAGTGAACACTGAAGCTTTCTTT CASSPGATVNTEAFF
TRBJ1-1 . few TRBV6-5 TGTGCCAGCACCAAAGAGGGGAGGGTTGGTGAAGCTTTCTTT CASTKEGRVGEAFF
TRBJ1-4 TRBD1 . TRBV6-5 TGTGCCAGCAGTTACGGGACAGGGCGCGGGGGTGAAAAACTGTTTTTT CASSYGTGRGGEKLFF
TRBJ2-2 . once TRBV30 TGTGCCTGGAGTGTACGAGGGAACACCGGGGAGCTGTTTTTT CAWSVRGNTGELFF
TRBJ2-5 . . TRBV2 TGTGCCAGCAGGTTTGAAGCGGTTTACCAAGAGACCCAGTACTTC CASRFEAVYQETQYF
TRBJ1-3 TRBD1 . TRBV5-1 TGCGCCAGCAGGCCGACAGGGGGCACGGACACCATATATTTT CASRPTGGTDTIYF
TRBJ2-2 TRBD2 . TRBV5-1 TGCGCCAGCAGCTTGGTAGCGGGGGCCAACACCGGGGAGCTGTTTTTT CASSLVAGANTGELFF
TRBJ2-2 . . TRBV7-7 TGTGCCAGCAGCTTAGGGTACAGGACAAACACCGGGGAGCTGTTTTTT CASSLGYRTNTGELFF
TRBJ2-2 . . TRBV19 TGTGCCAGTAGTGTACGCACACCGGGACATTTGAACACCGGGGAGCTGTTTTTT CASSVRTPGHLNTGELFF
TRBJ1-5 . few TRBV18 TGTGCCAGCTCAGCCGGGACATCCGGCAATCAGCCCCAGCATTTT CASSAGTSGNQPQHF
TRBJ1-2 . . TRBV5-4 TGTGCCAGCAGGCGGGGGGCTATCTACACCTTC CASRRGAIYTF
TRBJ2-2 . . TRBV7-6 TGTGCCAGCAGAAGTCAAGGGGTCCACGGGGAGCTGTTTTTT CASRSQGVHGELFF
TRBJ1-6 TRBD1 . TRBV4-3 TGCGCCAGCAGCCCAATAATGGGACAGGGGGCTTCACCCCTCCACTTT CASSPIMGQGASPLHF
TRBJ1-1 . . TRBV12-3/TRBV12-4 TGTGCCAGCAGCAAGAGGGAGGGAACTGAAGCTTTCTTT CASSKREGTEAFF
TRBJ2-3 . . TRBV4-1 TGCGCCAGCAGCCCGACTAGGTCAGATACGCAGTATTTT CASSPTRSDTQYF